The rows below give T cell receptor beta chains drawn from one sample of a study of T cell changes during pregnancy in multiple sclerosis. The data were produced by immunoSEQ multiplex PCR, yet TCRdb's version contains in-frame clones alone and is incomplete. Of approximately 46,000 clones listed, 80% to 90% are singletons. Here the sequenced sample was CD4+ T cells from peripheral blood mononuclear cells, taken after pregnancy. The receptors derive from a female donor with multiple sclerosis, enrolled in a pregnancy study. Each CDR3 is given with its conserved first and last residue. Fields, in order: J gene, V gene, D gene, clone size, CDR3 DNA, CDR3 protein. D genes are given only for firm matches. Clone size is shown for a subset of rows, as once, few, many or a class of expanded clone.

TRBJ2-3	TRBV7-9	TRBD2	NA	TGTGCCAGCAGCTTAGCCCCAGCGGGAGCCGCAGATACGCAGTATTTT	CASSLAPAGAADTQYF
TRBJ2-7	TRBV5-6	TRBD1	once	TGTGCCAGCAGCTTGGTACCGGGACAGGGGTACGAGCAGTACTTC	CASSLVPGQGYEQYF
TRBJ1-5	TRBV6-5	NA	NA	TGTGCCAGCAGCTCGGGGTTTAGCAATCAGCCCCAGCATTTT	CASSSGFSNQPQHF
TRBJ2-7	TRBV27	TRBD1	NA	TGTGCCAGCACCCAAACACAGGGGTCCGAGCAGTACTTC	CASTQTQGSEQYF
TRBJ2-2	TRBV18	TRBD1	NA	TGTGCCAGCTCACCACGCCGGGACAGGGGAATTGGGGAGCTGTTTTTT	CASSPRRDRGIGELFF
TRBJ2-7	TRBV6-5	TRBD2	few	TGTGCCAGCAGTTACACTAGCGGCTCCTACGAGCAGTACTTC	CASSYTSGSYEQYF
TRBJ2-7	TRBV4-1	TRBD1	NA	TGCGCCAGCAGCCCCCAACAGGGGGCGATAACCTACGAGCAGTACTTC	CASSPQQGAITYEQYF
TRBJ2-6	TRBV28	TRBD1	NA	TGTGCCAGCCTAGGACAGGGGGCTGGGGCCAACGTCCTGACTTTC	CASLGQGAGANVLTF
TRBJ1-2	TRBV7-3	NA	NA	TGTGCCAGCAGCTCCATGCCGGGACAAACCCACTATGGCTACACCTTC	CASSSMPGQTHYGYTF
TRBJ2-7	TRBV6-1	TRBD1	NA	TGTGCCAGCAGTGGCTACCACCGGGACAGGGGGGTTTACGAGCAGTACTTC	CASSGYHRDRGVYEQYF
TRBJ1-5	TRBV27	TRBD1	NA	TGTGCCAGCAGTTTAAACCGACAGGGGGCTTCTCTCAATCAGCCCCAGCATTTT	CASSLNRQGASLNQPQHF
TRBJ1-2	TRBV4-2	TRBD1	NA	TGTGCCAGCAGCCAGGGACAGGGGGAAAACTATGGCTACACCTTC	CASSQGQGENYGYTF
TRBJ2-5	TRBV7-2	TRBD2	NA	TGTGCCAGCAGCTACAGCGGGACCCAAGAGACCCAGTACTTC	CASSYSGTQETQYF
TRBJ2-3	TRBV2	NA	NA	TGTGCCAGCAAAGAGGCCCGCACAGATACGCAGTATTTT	CASKEARTDTQYF
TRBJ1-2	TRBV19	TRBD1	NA	TGTGCCAGTAGTGCCAAACAGGGGGGTGGCTACACCTTC	CASSAKQGGGYTF
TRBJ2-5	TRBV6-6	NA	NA	TGTGCCAGCAGCTCGCCCCCTCTTGGGAGTCGCCAGTACTTC	CASSSPPLGSRQYF
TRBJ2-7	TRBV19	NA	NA	TGTGCCAGTAGCCCTACGACAATGAGCTACGAGCAGTACTTC	CASSPTTMSYEQYF
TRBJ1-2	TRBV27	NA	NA	TGTGCCAGCAGTCCCTCGTCTGGGCATAATGGCTACACCTTC	CASSPSSGHNGYTF
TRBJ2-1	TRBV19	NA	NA	TGTGCCAGTAGTCCGGGATTCAATGAGCAGTTCTTC	CASSPGFNEQFF
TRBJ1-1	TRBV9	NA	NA	TGTGCCAGCAGCGTAGTCGGTCGGGGGGCCAACACTGAAGCTTTCTTT	CASSVVGRGANTEAFF
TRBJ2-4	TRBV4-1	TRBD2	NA	TGCGCCAGCAGCCAAGATACCGGGACTAGCGGGGCCAAAAACATTCAGTACTTC	CASSQDTGTSGAKNIQYF
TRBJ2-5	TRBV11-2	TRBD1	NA	TGTGCCAGCAGCTTAAAAGCTGGCAGGGGGCGGGAAGAGACCCAGTACTTC	CASSLKAGRGREETQYF
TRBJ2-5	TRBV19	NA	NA	TGTGCCAGTAGCTTGTCAGGGGAAGAGACCCAGTACTTC	CASSLSGEETQYF
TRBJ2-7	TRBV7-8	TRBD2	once	TGTGCCAGCACCCAAGCGGGAGGGGGATACGAGCAGTACTTC	CASTQAGGGYEQYF
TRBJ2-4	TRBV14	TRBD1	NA	TGTGCCAGCACCCCAGGGGGAGTAGGCATTCAGTACTTC	CASTPGGVGIQYF
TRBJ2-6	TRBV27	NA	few	TGTGCCAGCAGTTTATCTTTTACTAGCTCTGGGGCCAACGTCCTGACTTTC	CASSLSFTSSGANVLTF
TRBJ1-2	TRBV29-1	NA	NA	TGCAGCGTTTATTACAGGACCCCGATCTTC	CSVYYRTPIF
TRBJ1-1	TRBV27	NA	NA	TGTGCCACCACCCGTGAACTAGGCAAGAACACTGAAGCTTTCTTT	CATTRELGKNTEAFF
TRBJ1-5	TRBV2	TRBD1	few	TGTGCCAGCGGACAGGACGTAAATCAGCCCCAGCATTTT	CASGQDVNQPQHF
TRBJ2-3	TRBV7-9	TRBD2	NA	TGTGCCAGCAGCTTACTAGCGGTCAGTGAGGGTACGCAGTATTTT	CASSLLAVSEGTQYF
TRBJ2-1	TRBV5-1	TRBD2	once	TGCGCCAGCAGCTTGTATGGGACTACCGCTATCAATTACAATGAGCAGTTCTTC	CASSLYGTTAINYNEQFF
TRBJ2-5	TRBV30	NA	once	TGTGCCTCCACGACAGGTTTTGGAAGAGAGACCCAGTACTTC	CASTTGFGRETQYF
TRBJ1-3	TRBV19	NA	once	TGTGCCAGCGTAACATCTGGAAACACCATATATTTT	CASVTSGNTIYF
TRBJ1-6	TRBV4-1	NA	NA	TGCGCCAGCAGCCAAGCGCGACAGTCGGGTTCACCCCTCCACTTT	CASSQARQSGSPLHF
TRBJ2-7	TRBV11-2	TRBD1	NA	TGTGCCAGCAGCCGAGACAGGGGCTCCTACGAGCAGTACTTC	CASSRDRGSYEQYF
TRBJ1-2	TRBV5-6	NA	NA	TGTGCCAGCAGCTCCCCGAGGTCTCTCTATGGCTACACCTTC	CASSSPRSLYGYTF
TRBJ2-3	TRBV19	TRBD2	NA	TGTGCCAGTAGTCGGACTAGCGGGAAAACAGATACGCAGTATTTT	CASSRTSGKTDTQYF
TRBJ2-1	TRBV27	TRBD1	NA	TGTGCCAGCAGCCGACAGGGTTGGTCCTACAATGAGCAGTTCTTC	CASSRQGWSYNEQFF
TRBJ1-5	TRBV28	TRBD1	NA	TGTGCCAGCAGATACTCAGGGGGCCAGCAGCCCCAGCATTTT	CASRYSGGQQPQHF
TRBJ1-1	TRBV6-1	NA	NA	TGTGCCAGCAGTGAATCGGCAGGGTGGAGGGAAACTGAAGCTTTCTTT	CASSESAGWRETEAFF
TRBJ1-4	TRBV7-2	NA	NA	TGTGCCAGCAGCCCTCGGACCTCCCCGGGAAAAAAACTGTTTTTT	CASSPRTSPGKKLFF